A selection of T cell receptor beta chains follows, all from one sample in a study of OX40 agonist ivuxolimab in advanced cancers. Profiling relied on immunoSEQ multiplex PCR, and the TCRdb table lists in-frame clones only, not all of them. Of 66,000 or so clones listed, 85% are singletons. This sample comprised CD4+ or CD8+ T cells sorted from blood, obtained in a trial of the OX40 agonist ivuxolimab. The receptors shown here come from an adult with an advanced solid tumor such as melanoma, head and neck, liver or kidney cancer. CDR3s include the opening cysteine and the closing phenylalanine or tryptophan. A D gene is named only where the DNA matches it firmly. Clone size, where shown, is once, few, many, or a class for clones that have expanded.

v_call: TRBV11-2; clone_size: -; j_call: TRBJ1-1; d_call: -; cdr3_aa: CASSLEPGLNTEAFF; cdr3_nt: TGTGCCAGCAGCTTAGAACCAGGCTTGAACACTGAAGCTTTCTTT
v_call: TRBV27; clone_size: -; j_call: TRBJ2-1; d_call: -; cdr3_aa: CASSSQASSYNEQFF; cdr3_nt: TGTGCCAGCAGTTCCCAAGCGAGCTCCTACAATGAGCAGTTCTTC
v_call: TRBV20-1; clone_size: -; j_call: TRBJ2-5; d_call: -; cdr3_aa: CSARRETQYF; cdr3_nt: TGCAGTGCTAGGCGGGAGACCCAGTACTTC
v_call: TRBV6-5; clone_size: -; j_call: TRBJ1-1; d_call: -; cdr3_aa: CASSYSLVKKAFF; cdr3_nt: TGTGCCAGCAGTTACTCGTTGGTGAAGAAAGCTTTCTTT
v_call: TRBV2; clone_size: -; j_call: TRBJ2-7; d_call: -; cdr3_aa: CAIGTTYEQYF; cdr3_nt: TGTGCCATCGGGACAACCTACGAGCAGTACTTC
v_call: TRBV18; clone_size: -; j_call: TRBJ1-6; d_call: TRBD1; cdr3_aa: CASSPGQSPLHF; cdr3_nt: TGTGCCAGCTCACCGGGACAGTCACCCCTCCACTTT
v_call: TRBV29-1; clone_size: -; j_call: TRBJ1-4; d_call: TRBD1; cdr3_aa: CSARDRGGTNEKLFF; cdr3_nt: TGCAGCGCCAGGGACAGGGGTGGAACTAATGAAAAACTGTTTTTT
v_call: TRBV5-1; clone_size: once; j_call: TRBJ1-1; d_call: -; cdr3_aa: CASSLSGTEAFF; cdr3_nt: TGCGCCAGCAGCTTGAGCGGCACTGAAGCTTTCTTT
v_call: TRBV19; clone_size: -; j_call: TRBJ2-7; d_call: -; cdr3_aa: CASSRVPSYEQYF; cdr3_nt: TGTGCCAGTAGTAGGGTGCCCAGCTACGAGCAGTACTTC
v_call: TRBV6-5; clone_size: -; j_call: TRBJ2-5; d_call: -; cdr3_aa: CASSYQKTQYF; cdr3_nt: TGTGCCAGCAGTTACCAAAAGACCCAGTACTTC
v_call: TRBV28; clone_size: -; j_call: TRBJ1-4; d_call: -; cdr3_aa: CASIRNTNEKLFF; cdr3_nt: TGTGCCAGCATCAGGAACACTAATGAAAAACTGTTTTTT
v_call: TRBV11-2; clone_size: -; j_call: TRBJ1-6; d_call: -; cdr3_aa: CASSLLENSPLHF; cdr3_nt: TGTGCCAGCAGCTTACTAGAAAATTCACCCCTCCACTTT
v_call: TRBV7-2; clone_size: -; j_call: TRBJ2-2; d_call: -; cdr3_aa: CASIPVNTGELFF; cdr3_nt: TGTGCCAGCATACCTGTCAACACCGGGGAGCTGTTTTTT
v_call: TRBV7-9; clone_size: -; j_call: TRBJ2-7; d_call: -; cdr3_aa: CASSLEGVSYEQYF; cdr3_nt: TGTGCCAGCAGCTTAGAAGGGGTTTCCTACGAGCAGTACTTC
v_call: TRBV19; clone_size: -; j_call: TRBJ2-2; d_call: TRBD2; cdr3_aa: CASSNLAGALTGELFF; cdr3_nt: TGTGCCAGTAGTAACCTAGCGGGGGCCCTCACCGGGGAGCTGTTTTTT
v_call: TRBV10-3; clone_size: -; j_call: TRBJ1-1; d_call: -; cdr3_aa: CAISESVGTEAFF; cdr3_nt: TGTGCCATCAGTGAGTCGGTAGGAACTGAAGCTTTCTTT
v_call: TRBV28; clone_size: -; j_call: TRBJ1-1; d_call: TRBD1; cdr3_aa: CASSRKDRVVPEAFF; cdr3_nt: TGTGCCAGCAGCCGTAAGGACAGGGTCGTGCCTGAAGCTTTCTTT
v_call: TRBV4-1; clone_size: once; j_call: TRBJ1-2; d_call: TRBD1; cdr3_aa: CASSQIDRENYGYTF; cdr3_nt: TGCGCCAGCAGCCAAATAGACAGGGAAAACTATGGCTACACCTTC
v_call: TRBV13; clone_size: -; j_call: TRBJ2-2; d_call: -; cdr3_aa: CASSQTGELFF; cdr3_nt: TGTGCCAGCAGCCAGACCGGGGAGCTGTTTTTT
v_call: TRBV5-1; clone_size: -; j_call: TRBJ2-5; d_call: TRBD1; cdr3_aa: CATSTQARGQETQYF; cdr3_nt: TGCGCCACCAGTACCCAGGCCAGGGGGCAAGAGACCCAGTACTTC
v_call: TRBV7-9; clone_size: once; j_call: TRBJ2-7; d_call: -; cdr3_aa: CASSFPGTKSYEQYF; cdr3_nt: TGTGCCAGCAGCTTCCCCGGGACAAAATCCTACGAGCAGTACTTC
v_call: TRBV6-1; clone_size: -; j_call: TRBJ1-5; d_call: -; cdr3_aa: CASSVDDSYNQPQHF; cdr3_nt: TGTGCCAGCAGTGTTGACGACAGCTACAATCAGCCCCAGCATTTT